The present entry profiles one T cell receptor beta chain with its context. What it binds is unknown. The entry originates in a study of blood T cells in healthy people across ages. Findings and limits, study-wide: Estimated diversity that came from one million T cells was considered an underestimate. CMV status of donors was not determined, possibly confounding expanded clonotype changes.

There are 15 residues in the CDR3. V was cut by 4 bases and J by 5 bases, with 14 bases left in between. Germline CDR1 KGHDR, CDR2 SFDVKD. It was with a sample-barcoded 5' primer and a J-beta primer mix that a second PCR of roughly 7 to 12 cycles was run. In TCRdb, the 5' RACE reads were re-called with MiXCR into one record per CDR3 protein. The sample has hundreds of thousands of distinct CDR3 sequences, 49% seen once. Material for sequencing was blood. The receptor's source is an older woman in good health. The chain links TRBV24-1 to TRBJ1-5; D is unresolved. CDR3 amino acids: CATSDPRLGHQPQHF. CDR3 nucleotides: TGTGCCACCAGTGACCCCCGACTTGGACATCAGCCCCAGCATTTT.